Presented here are 14 T cell receptor beta chains from one specimen sequenced in a study of post-analysis software for immune sequencing data. Study outcomes and limitations: Elevated frequency relative to controls characterized a handful of TRBV segments in patients, TRBV5-6, TRBV5-1 and TRBV20-1 among them.

cDNA libraries for TCR beta contained unique molecular identifiers. TCRdb independently ran MiXCR on the PCR reads; one entry per CDR3 protein. The data contain 350,000 to 500,000 distinct CDR3 sequences, 30% to 40% of them singletons. For these receptors, no antigen is known. Material for sequencing was blood. These receptors all stem from a girl aged 2 to 10 with multiple sclerosis.

This clonotype was counted a few times. The CDR3 reads CASSLSLLGETQYF. The CDR3 DNA reads as TGTGCCAGCAGTTTGAGTCTGCTAGGGGAGACCCAGTACTTC. This chain uses TRBV28 with TRBJ2-5; D call uncertain. Trimming shortened V by 3 bases and J by 5 bases, and 13 bases separated the two germline ends. CDR3 length: 14 amino acids. Germline CDR1 and CDR2: MDHEN and SYDVKM. The variable domain in full, completed from reference TRBV28 and TRBJ2-5, reads DVKVTQSSRYLVKRTGEKVFLECVQDMDHENMFWYRQDPGLGLRLIYFSYDVKMKEKGDIPEGYSVSREKKERFSLILESASTNQTSMYLCASSLSLLGETQYFGPGTRLLVL.

This clonotype was detected only a few times. The genes are TRBV27 and TRBJ2-5, with D tentatively TRBD1 (5 bases). Gene TRBJ2-7 matches the end of the DNA better, so the J call may be wrong. CDR1 and CDR2 from the germline V gene are MNHEY and SMNVEV (reference sequence). This CDR3 spans 15 amino acids. DNA for the CDR3: TGTGCCAGCAGTTTAGGGCAGGGCGTGACCTACGAGCAGTACTTC. This codes for CASSLGQGVTYEQYF.

This chain connects TRBV3-1 to TRBJ2-1, with D unresolved. V lost 1 base, J lost 2 bases, and 9 bases lay in between. This CDR3 is built from 15 residues. Looked up from germline, CDR1 is LGHDT and CDR2 is YNNKEL (reference sequence). CDR3 sequence reads: CASSQGTSPYNEQFF. The DNA for the CDR3 is TGTGCCAGCAGCCAAGGAACCAGCCCCTACAATGAGCAGTTCTTC.

This clonotype came up once. The gene calls are TRBV19 and TRBJ2-4; D is unresolved. Matching the DNA end better, TRBJ2-7 makes the J call doubtful. The CDR3 is 13 residues long. CDR1 and CDR2 from the germline V gene are LNHDA and SQIVND (reference sequence). The DNA of the CDR3 is TGTGCCAGTAGTATGCCCAGTTATGACGAGCAGTACTTC. Translating it yields CASSMPSYDEQYF.

The genes are TRBV28 and TRBJ1-5, with 8 nucleotides matching TRBD1. After removal of 6 bases from V and 5 bases from J, the junction contained 6 bases not matched to a gene. The CDR3 extends over 14 amino acids. Germline CDR1 MDHEN, CDR2 SYDVKM. DNA of the CDR3: TGTGCCAGCAGCCCTACAGGGGGGGATCAGCCCCAGCATTTT. Amino acids: CASSPTGGDQPQHF.

The rearrangement uses TRBV6-5 and TRBJ1-1, with 10 nucleotides matching TRBD1. The CDR3 totals 14 residues. The junction had 1 base not matched to a gene; V was cut back by 6 bases and J by 0 bases. CDR1 and CDR2 (germline): MNHEY, SVGAGI. The CDR3 nucleotides read TGTGCCAGCAGGGGACAGGGGATGAACACTGAAGCTTTCTTT. Protein: CASRGQGMNTEAFF.

The rearrangement joins TRBV6-5 to TRBJ2-7; D ambiguous. The V gene lost 5 bases and the J gene lost 7 bases, with 18 bases spanning the gap. The CDR3 length is 14 residues. The V gene's germline CDR1 is MNHEY and CDR2 SVGAGI. In DNA form, the CDR3 reads TGTGCCAGCAGTCCCGAATTTGGGCCTGGGGAGCAGTACTTC. As protein: CASSPEFGPGEQYF.

The chain employs TRBV7-2 and TRBJ2-5, with D possibly being TRBD1 (7 bases). The CDR3 is made up of 15 amino acids. V was pared by 1 base and J by 11 bases, with 20 bases between. Germline V gives CDR1 SGHTA, CDR2 FQGNSA. CDR3 region: CASSLVLGGGGEQYF. The CDR3 bases are TGTGCCAGCAGCTTAGTCCTTGGAGGGGGCGGAGAGCAGTACTTC.

This chain uses TRBV6-6 with TRBJ1-1; TRBD1 matches at 7 bases. The CDR3 has 13 amino acids. With V trimmed by 0 bases and J by 7 bases, 2 bases remained unmatched. Germline assignment: CDR1 MNHNY and CDR2 SVGAGI (reference sequence). CDR3 nucleotide sequence: TGTGCCAGCAGTTACTCGGGACAGCGTGAAGCTTTCTTT. Protein sequence: CASSYSGQREAFF.

The rearrangement links TRBV28 to TRBJ1-2, with 7 bases aligning to TRBD1. This CDR3 has 13 amino acids. CDR1 is MDHEN and CDR2 is SYDVKM in the germline V gene. V lost 3 bases to trimming and J lost 6 bases; unmatched junction nucleotides: 4. The CDR3 sequence is CASSLTGWNGYTF. The CDR3 nucleotides read TGTGCCAGCAGTTTGACAGGGTGGAATGGCTACACCTTC.

The chain combines TRBV7-3 with TRBJ2-4; 7 positions agree with TRBD2. This CDR3 spans 16 amino acids. V was pared by 5 bases and J by 0 bases, with 7 bases of the junction left unmatched. The V gene's germline CDR1 is SGHTA and CDR2 FQGTGA. CDR3 residues: CASSLRLALAKNIQYF. CDR3 in DNA: TGTGCCAGCAGCCTACGACTAGCTTTAGCCAAAAACATTCAGTACTTC. The full variable domain, in which reference TRBV7-3 and TRBJ2-4 provide the parts outside the CDR3, is GAGVSQTPSNKVTEKGKYVELRCDPISGHTALYWYRQSLGQGPEFLIYFQGTGAADDSGLPNDRFFAVRPEGSVSTLKIQRTERGDSAVYLCASSLRLALAKNIQYFGAGTRLSVL.

This sequence joins TRBV20-1 and TRBJ2-1; 8 positions agree with TRBD1. V dropped 5 bases and J dropped 2; count of bases not matched to a gene: 5. Germline CDR1 and CDR2: DFQATT and SNEGSKA (reference sequence). The CDR3 runs to 14 residues. The CDR3 reads CSALDRDTYNEQFF. CDR3 nucleotides: TGCAGTGCTTTGGACAGGGATACCTACAATGAGCAGTTCTTC.

This clonotype was observed a handful of times. This chain links TRBV10-3 with TRBJ2-7; possibly TRBD2 for D (6 bases). The CDR3 loop spans 15 amino acids. Germline lookup yields CDR1 ENHRY and CDR2 SYGVKD. Trimming took 7 bases from V and 4 from J, leaving 20 bases between them. DNA of the CDR3: TGTGCCATCAAATTGGGCCGGGTGGAGGGGTACGAGCAGTACTTC. This encodes CAIKLGRVEGYEQYF.

The chain is built from TRBV6-2 or TRBV6-3 and TRBJ2-7; 8 positions agree with TRBD2. CDR1 is MNHEY, CDR2 SVGEGT, per germline. The CDR3 is 14 amino acids. Trimming took 6 bases from V and 3 from J; bases not matched to a gene: 7. The CDR3 spells CASSDWREVYEQYF. Written as DNA, the CDR3 is TGTGCCAGCAGCGATTGGCGGGAGGTCTACGAGCAGTACTTC.